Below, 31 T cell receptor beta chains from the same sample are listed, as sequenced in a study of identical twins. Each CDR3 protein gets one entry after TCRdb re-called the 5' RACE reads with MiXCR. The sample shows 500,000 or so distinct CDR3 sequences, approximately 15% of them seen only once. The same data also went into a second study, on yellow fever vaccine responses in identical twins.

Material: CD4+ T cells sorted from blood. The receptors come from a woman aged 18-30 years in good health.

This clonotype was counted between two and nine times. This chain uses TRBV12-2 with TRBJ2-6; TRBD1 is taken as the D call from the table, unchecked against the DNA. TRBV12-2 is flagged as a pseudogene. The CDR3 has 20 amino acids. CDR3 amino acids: CASRLGKPGQGYDGANVLTF. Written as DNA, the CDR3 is TGTGCAAGTCGCTTAGGGAAACCCGGACAGGGGTATGACGGGGCCAACGTCCTGACTTTC.

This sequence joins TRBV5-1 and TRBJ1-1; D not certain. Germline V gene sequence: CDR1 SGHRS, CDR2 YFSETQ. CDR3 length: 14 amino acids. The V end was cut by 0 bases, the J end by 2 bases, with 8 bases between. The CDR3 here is CASSLDTINTEAFF. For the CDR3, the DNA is TGCGCCAGCAGCTTGGACACAATCAACACTGAAGCTTTCTTT.

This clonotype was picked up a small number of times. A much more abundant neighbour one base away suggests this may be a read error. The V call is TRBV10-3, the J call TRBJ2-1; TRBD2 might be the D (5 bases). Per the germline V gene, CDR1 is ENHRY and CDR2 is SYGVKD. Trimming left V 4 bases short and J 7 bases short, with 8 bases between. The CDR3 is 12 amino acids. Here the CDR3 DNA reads TGTGCCATCAGTGGGTCGGGGAATGAGCAGTTCTTC. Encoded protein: CAISGSGNEQFF.

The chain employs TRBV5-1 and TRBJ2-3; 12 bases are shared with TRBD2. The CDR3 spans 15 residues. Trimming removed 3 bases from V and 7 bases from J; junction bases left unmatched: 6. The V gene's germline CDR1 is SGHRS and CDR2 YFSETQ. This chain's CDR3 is CASSWTSGNLNTQYF. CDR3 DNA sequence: TGCGCCAGCAGCTGGACTAGCGGGAACTTAAATACGCAGTATTTT. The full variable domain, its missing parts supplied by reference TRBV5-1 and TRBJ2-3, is KAGVTQTPRYLIKTRGQQVTLSCSPISGHRSVSWYQQTPGQGLQFLFEYFSETQRNKGNFPGRFSGRQFSNSRSEMNVSTLELGDSALYLCASSWTSGNLNTQYFGPGTRLTVL.

CDR3 DNA sequence: TGCGCCAGCAGCTTTGCAGGGGGTGATGGCACTGAAGCTTTCTTT. Translating gives CASSFAGGDGTEAFF. The rearrangement links TRBV5-1 to TRBJ1-1, with 7 bases identical to TRBD1. Germline V gives CDR1 SGHRS, CDR2 YFSETQ. The CDR3 contains 15 residues. The V gene end was trimmed by 2 bases and the J gene end by 4 bases; junction bases not matched to a gene: 8.

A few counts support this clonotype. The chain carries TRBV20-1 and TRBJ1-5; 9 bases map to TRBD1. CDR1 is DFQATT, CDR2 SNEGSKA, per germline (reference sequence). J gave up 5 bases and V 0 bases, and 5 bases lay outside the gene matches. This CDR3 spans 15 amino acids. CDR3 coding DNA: TGCAGTGCTAGAGATCTGCGGACAGGGGATCAGCCCCAGCATTTT. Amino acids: CSARDLRTGDQPQHF.

For the CDR3, the DNA is TGTGCCAGCAACGGACTAGCGGGAGGGCCGAGGAGGAATGAGCAGTTCTTC. It yields the protein CASNGLAGGPRRNEQFF. The V gene is TRBV6-1, the J gene TRBJ2-1; TRBD2 matches 15 bases. CDR1 is MNHNS, CDR2 SASEGT, per germline. This CDR3 is built from 17 residues. V lost 7 bases, J lost 7 bases, and 11 bases stayed unmatched.

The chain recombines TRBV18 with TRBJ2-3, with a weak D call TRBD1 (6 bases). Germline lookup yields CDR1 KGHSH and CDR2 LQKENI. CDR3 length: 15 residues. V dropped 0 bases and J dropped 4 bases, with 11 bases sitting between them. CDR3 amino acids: CASSPPGARADTQYF. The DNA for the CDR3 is TGTGCCAGCTCACCACCGGGGGCAAGGGCAGATACGCAGTATTTT.

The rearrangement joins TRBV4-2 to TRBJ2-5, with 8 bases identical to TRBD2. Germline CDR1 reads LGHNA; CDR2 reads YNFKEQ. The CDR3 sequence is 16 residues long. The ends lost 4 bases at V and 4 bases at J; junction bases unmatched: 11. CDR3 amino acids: CASSPSEREIAETQYF. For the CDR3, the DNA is TGTGCCAGCAGCCCGTCAGAGCGGGAGATTGCAGAGACCCAGTACTTC.

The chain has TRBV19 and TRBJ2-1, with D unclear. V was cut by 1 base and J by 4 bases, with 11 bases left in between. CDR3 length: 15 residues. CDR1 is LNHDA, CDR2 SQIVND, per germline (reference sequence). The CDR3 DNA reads TGTGCCAGTAGTATAGGTAGTCCGGCATACAATGAGCAGTTCTTC. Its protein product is CASSIGSPAYNEQFF.

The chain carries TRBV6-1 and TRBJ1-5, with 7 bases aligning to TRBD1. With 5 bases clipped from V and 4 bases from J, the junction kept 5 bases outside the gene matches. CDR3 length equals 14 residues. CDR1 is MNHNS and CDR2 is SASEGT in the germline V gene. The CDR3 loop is CASSQRTGNQPQHF. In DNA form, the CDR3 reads TGTGCCAGCAGTCAAAGGACAGGTAATCAGCCCCAGCATTTT.

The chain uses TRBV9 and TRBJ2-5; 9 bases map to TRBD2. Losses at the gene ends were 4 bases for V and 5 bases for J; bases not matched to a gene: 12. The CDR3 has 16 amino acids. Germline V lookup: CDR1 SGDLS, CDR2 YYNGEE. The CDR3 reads CASSPHQLAGGETQYF. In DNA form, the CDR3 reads TGTGCCAGCAGCCCGCACCAACTCGCGGGGGGGGAGACCCAGTACTTC.

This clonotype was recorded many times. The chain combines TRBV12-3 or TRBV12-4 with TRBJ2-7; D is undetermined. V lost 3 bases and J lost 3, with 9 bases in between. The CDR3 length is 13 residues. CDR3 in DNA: TGTGCCAGCAGTTTTGAGGCAGTCTACGAGCAGTACTTC. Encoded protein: CASSFEAVYEQYF.

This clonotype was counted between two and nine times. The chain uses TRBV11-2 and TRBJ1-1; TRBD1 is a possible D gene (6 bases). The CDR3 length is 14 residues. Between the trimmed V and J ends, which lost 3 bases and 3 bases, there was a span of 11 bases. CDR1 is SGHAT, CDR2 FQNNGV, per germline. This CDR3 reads CASSLDSAYTEAFF. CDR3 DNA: TGTGCCAGCAGCTTGGACAGTGCTTACACTGAAGCTTTCTTT.

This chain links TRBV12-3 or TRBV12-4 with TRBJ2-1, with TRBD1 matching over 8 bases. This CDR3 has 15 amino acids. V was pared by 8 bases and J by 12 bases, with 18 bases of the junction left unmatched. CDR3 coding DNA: TGTGCCAGCGGGCCGGGGGACAGGTCCTCGAGTGGGCAGTTCTTC. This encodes CASGPGDRSSSGQFF.

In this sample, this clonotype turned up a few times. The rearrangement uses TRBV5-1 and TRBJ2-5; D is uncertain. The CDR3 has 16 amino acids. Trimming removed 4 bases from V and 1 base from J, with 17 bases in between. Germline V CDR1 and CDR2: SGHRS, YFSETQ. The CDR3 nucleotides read TGCGCCAGCAGCCCGACATTCAGAGTGGGCCAAGAGACCCAGTACTTC. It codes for CASSPTFRVGQETQYF.

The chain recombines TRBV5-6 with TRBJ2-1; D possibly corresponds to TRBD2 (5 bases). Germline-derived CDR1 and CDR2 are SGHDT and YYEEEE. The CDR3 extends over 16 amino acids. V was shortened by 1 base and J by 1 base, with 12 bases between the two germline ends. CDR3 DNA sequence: TGTGCCAGCAGCTTGTTCCAGCGGAGTTCCTACAATGAGCAGTTCTTC. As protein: CASSLFQRSSYNEQFF.

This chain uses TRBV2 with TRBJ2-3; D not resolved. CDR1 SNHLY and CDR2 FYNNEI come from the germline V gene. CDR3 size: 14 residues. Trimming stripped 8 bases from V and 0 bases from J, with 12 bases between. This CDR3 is CASGLTPSTDTQYF. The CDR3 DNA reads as TGTGCCAGCGGTCTAACCCCGAGCACAGATACGCAGTATTTT.

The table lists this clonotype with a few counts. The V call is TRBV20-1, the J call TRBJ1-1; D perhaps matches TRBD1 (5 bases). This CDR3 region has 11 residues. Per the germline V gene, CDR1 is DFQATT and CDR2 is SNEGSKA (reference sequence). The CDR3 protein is CRSGYNTEAFF. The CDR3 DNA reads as TGCAGGTCAGGGTACAACACTGAAGCTTTCTTT.

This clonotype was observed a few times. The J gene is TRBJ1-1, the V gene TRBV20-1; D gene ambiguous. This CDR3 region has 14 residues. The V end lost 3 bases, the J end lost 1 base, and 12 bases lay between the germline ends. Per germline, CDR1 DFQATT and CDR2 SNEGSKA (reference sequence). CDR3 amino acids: CSASPRQRNTEAFF. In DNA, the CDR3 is TGCAGTGCTAGTCCACGGCAAAGGAACACTGAAGCTTTCTTT.

This CDR3 is CASSQTSGSLEQYF. The CDR3 DNA is TGTGCCAGCAGCCAGACTAGCGGGAGCCTCGAGCAGTACTTC. The genes are TRBV12-3 or TRBV12-4 and TRBJ2-7, with 12 bases that match TRBD2. This CDR3 region has 14 residues. V lost 6 bases and J lost 6; bases outside the gene matches: 6.

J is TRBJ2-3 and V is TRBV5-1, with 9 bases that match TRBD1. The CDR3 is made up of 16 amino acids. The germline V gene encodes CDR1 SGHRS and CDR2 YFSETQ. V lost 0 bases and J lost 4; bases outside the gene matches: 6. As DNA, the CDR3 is TGCGCCAGCAGCTTGGATCGGGACAGGGCATCAGATACGCAGTATTTT. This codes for CASSLDRDRASDTQYF.

The CDR3 DNA reads TGTGCCAGCAGCGTAGGCCTGGGGGGGACCCAGTACTTC. As protein: CASSVGLGGTQYF. The rearrangement links TRBV6-6 to TRBJ2-5; perhaps TRBD2 as D (6 bases). Between the trimmed V and J ends, which lost 6 bases and 7 bases, there was a span of 15 bases. This CDR3 comprises 13 residues. The V gene's germline CDR1 is MNHNY and CDR2 SVGAGI (reference sequence).

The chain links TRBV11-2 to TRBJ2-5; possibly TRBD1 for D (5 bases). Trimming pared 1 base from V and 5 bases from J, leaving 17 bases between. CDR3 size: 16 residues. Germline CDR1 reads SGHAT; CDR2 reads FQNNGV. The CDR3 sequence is CASSLGPGQGGETQYF. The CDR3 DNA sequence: TGTGCCAGCAGCTTAGGGCCAGGCCAGGGTGGTGAGACCCAGTACTTC.

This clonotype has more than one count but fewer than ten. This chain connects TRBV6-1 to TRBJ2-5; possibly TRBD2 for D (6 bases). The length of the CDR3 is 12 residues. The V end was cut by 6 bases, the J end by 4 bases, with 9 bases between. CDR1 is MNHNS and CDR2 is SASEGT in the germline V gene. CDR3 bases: TGTGCCAGCAGCGGAGGGAGAGAGACCCAGTACTTC. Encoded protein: CASSGGRETQYF.

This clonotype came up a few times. The CDR3 sequence: CSAGTSAYEQYF. CDR3 nucleotides: TGCAGTGCAGGGACTAGCGCCTACGAGCAGTACTTC. This chain uses TRBV20-1 with TRBJ2-7, with 10 nucleotides matching TRBD2. V was clipped by 6 bases and J by 2 bases; unmatched bases: 1. Germline-derived CDR1 and CDR2 are DFQATT and SNEGSKA (reference sequence). CDR3 length: 12 residues.

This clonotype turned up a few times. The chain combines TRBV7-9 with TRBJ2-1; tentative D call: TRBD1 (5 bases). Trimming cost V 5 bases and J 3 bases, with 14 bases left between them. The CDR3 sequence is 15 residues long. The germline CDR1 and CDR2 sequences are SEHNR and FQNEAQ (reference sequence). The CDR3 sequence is CASSARVPLYNEQFF. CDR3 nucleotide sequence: TGTGCCAGCAGCGCCAGGGTTCCTCTCTACAATGAGCAGTTCTTC.

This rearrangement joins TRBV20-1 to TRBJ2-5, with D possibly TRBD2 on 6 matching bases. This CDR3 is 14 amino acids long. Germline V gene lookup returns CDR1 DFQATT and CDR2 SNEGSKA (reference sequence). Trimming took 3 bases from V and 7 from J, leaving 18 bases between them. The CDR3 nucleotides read TGCAGTGCTAGGTGGGGGACTGCGGGTGGGACCCAGTACTTC. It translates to CSARWGTAGGTQYF.

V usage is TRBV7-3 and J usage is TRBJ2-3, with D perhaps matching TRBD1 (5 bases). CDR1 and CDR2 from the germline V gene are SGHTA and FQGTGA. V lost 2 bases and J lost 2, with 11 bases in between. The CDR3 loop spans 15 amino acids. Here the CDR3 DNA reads TGTGCCAGCAGCTTACAGGGCGGATTCACAGATACGCAGTATTTT. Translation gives CASSLQGGFTDTQYF.

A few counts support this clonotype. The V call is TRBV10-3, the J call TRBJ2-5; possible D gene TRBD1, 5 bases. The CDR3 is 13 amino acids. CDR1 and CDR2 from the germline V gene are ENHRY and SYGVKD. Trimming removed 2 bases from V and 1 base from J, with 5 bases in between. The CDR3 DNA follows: TGTGCCATCAGTGAGGGGGCCCAAGAGACCCAGTACTTC. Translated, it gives CAISEGAQETQYF.

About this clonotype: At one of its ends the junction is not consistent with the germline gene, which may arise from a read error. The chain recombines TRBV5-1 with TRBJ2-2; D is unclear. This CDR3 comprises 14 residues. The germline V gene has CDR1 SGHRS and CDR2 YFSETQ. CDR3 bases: TGCGCCAACAGCTTCCTATCTAACACCGGGGAGCTGTTTTTT. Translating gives CANSFLSNTGELFF.